Listed below are T cell receptor beta chains from one sample, sequenced in a study of shared clonotypes between healthy human individuals. Data came from immunoSEQ multiplex PCR; TCRdb stores just in-frame clones and leaves some out. Here the sample spans over 2 million clones, under 95% being singletons. The sample was naive CD4+ T cells from PBMCs. These TCRs come from a man aged 18 to 29 in good health. Some clones in this sample may be carry-over from other donors' samples. Each CDR3 is given without its conserved first and last residue. Each record gives: D gene, V gene, J gene, CDR3 protein. D genes are given only for firm matches.

>TRBD2|TRBV7-3|TRBJ2-2
ASSRTSRNTGELF
>.|TRBV5-1|TRBJ2-2
ASSLEGRIGELF
>.|TRBV4-1|TRBJ1-4
ASSQVPSNEKLF
>.|TRBV5-1|TRBJ1-3
ASREFGGRNTIY
>.|TRBV6-5|TRBJ1-3
ASRPGHRNTIY
>.|TRBV5-5|TRBJ2-1
ASSDLRDFNEQF
>.|TRBV19|TRBJ2-2
ASSIKVNTGELF
>.|TRBV12-1|TRBJ2-5
ASSSRQPQETQY
>.|TRBV2|TRBJ2-3
ATAPSTDTQY
>.|TRBV7-9|TRBJ2-7
ASSSYGRDNYEQY
>TRBD1|TRBV29-1|TRBJ2-3
SVRFGQGSTDTQY
>TRBD1|TRBV4-1|TRBJ1-2
ASSQHNRGLDGYT